A single sample is the source of the 2 T cell receptor beta chains below, sequenced in a study of blood T cells in healthy people across ages. The second PCR ran about 7 to 12 cycles with a sample-barcoded 5' primer and J-beta primers. TCRdb independently ran MiXCR on the 5' RACE reads; one entry per CDR3 protein. The table records over a million distinct CDR3 sequences, more than 40% of them present only once. Specimen: blood. These receptors were obtained from a woman aged 60-75 years in good health.

This chain joins TRBV30 and TRBJ2-7, with D possibly TRBD2 on 5 matching bases. The ends were cut back, 4 bases at V and 3 bases at J, with 7 bases in the middle. Germline V lookup: CDR1 GTSNPN, CDR2 SVGIG (reference sequence). This CDR3 has 11 amino acids. The CDR3 coding sequence is TGTGCCTGGAACAGCGGCTACGAGCAGTACTTC. It yields the protein CAWNSGYEQYF.

This clonotype was seen at least ten times. J is TRBJ2-4 and V is TRBV10-1; D is ambiguous. V lost 0 bases, J lost 6 bases, and 6 bases lay in between. The CDR3 is 13 residues long. CDR1 WNHNN and CDR2 SYGVQD come from the germline V gene (reference sequence). CDR3 nucleotide sequence: TGCGCCAGCAGTGAGTCGATTGGAAACATTCAGTACTTC. This translates into CASSESIGNIQYF.